The 14 T cell receptor beta chains below were found in one sample sequenced in a study of beta chain features in type 1 diabetes. The isolated RNA, all of it, was reverse transcribed, so expressed TCRB transcripts were what got sequenced. Some clones are missing from TCRdb's copy, which holds only in-frame ones; the method was immunoSEQ multiplex PCR. The sample has more than 350,000 clones, about 10% seen once. The sample comprised naive CD4+ T cells from blood. These receptor sequences come from a woman between 18 and 29 years old in good health.

The table lists this clone with a few counts. The chain has TRBV28 and TRBJ2-3, with unresolved D. CDR1 is MDHEN and CDR2 is SYDVKM in the germline V gene. V gave up 5 bases and J gave up 2 bases, with 5 bases separating them. This CDR3 is 12 amino acids long. The CDR3 DNA sequence: TGTGCCAGCAGTCCCCCCACAGATACGCAGTATTTT. It specifies CASSPPTDTQYF.

This clone was recorded a few times. CDR3 residues: CASRPGRIYGYTF. The DNA for the CDR3 is TGTGCCAGCAGACCCGGAAGGATCTATGGCTACACCTTC. The chain has TRBV7-9 and TRBJ1-2; the D is unclear. Trimming removed 6 bases from V and 4 bases from J, with 12 bases in between. Looked up from germline, CDR1 is SEHNR and CDR2 is FQNEAQ (reference sequence). The CDR3 has 13 amino acids.

The CDR3 bases are TGCGCCAGCAGCCAAGCTTTCAGGGAGGGTGGCTACACCTTC. Translating it yields CASSQAFREGGYTF. This sequence joins TRBV4-3 and TRBJ1-2; possibly TRBD1 for D (5 bases). V was pared by 1 base and J by 7 bases, with 13 bases between. Germline lookup yields CDR1 LGHNA and CDR2 YSLEER. This CDR3 region has 14 residues.

This chain connects TRBV21-1 to TRBJ1-2. TRBV21-1 is shown as a pseudogene. The CDR3 has 15 amino acids. Here the CDR3 DNA reads TGTGCCAGCAGCAAAGCAATTCCGACTGGCTATGGCTACACCTTC. Residues: CASSKAIPTGYGYTF.

This clone was seen a handful of times. The chain is built from TRBV7-3 and TRBJ2-7; 7 bases agree with TRBD1. From germline, CDR1 is SGHTA and CDR2 FQGTGA. This CDR3 has 14 amino acids. V shed 0 bases and J 11 bases; nucleotides not matched to a gene: 10. The chain's CDR3 is CASSLTLTGFKEYV. The CDR3 nucleotides are TGTGCCAGCAGCTTAACGTTGACAGGGTTTAAGGAGTACGTC.

This clone was seen a handful of times. This sequence joins TRBV19 and TRBJ1-2; D may be TRBD1 (6 bases). Germline V gene sequence: CDR1 LNHDA, CDR2 SQIVND (reference sequence). This CDR3 region has 12 residues. The germline V and J ends were trimmed by 11 bases and 6 bases, with 16 bases remaining between them. The CDR3 loop reads CAGYRVWDGYTF. The CDR3 DNA reads as TGTGCCGGATACAGGGTCTGGGATGGCTACACCTTC.

The V and J genes are TRBV6-1 and TRBJ2-5, with TRBD2 matching 10 bases. Unmatched junction bases numbered 6, after V lost 1 base and J lost 7 bases. Germline-derived CDR1 and CDR2 are MNHNS and SASEGT. There are 15 residues in the CDR3. This CDR3 is CASSEERGGPGTQYF. Written as DNA, the CDR3 is TGTGCCAGCAGTGAAGAGCGGGGGGGTCCAGGGACCCAGTACTTC.

The chain couples TRBV7-2 to TRBJ2-5; 7 nucleotides align to TRBD2. CDR3 length equals 16 residues. Germline V gene sequence: CDR1 SGHTA, CDR2 FQGNSA. V trimming: 3 bases; J trimming: 1 base; junction bases outside the gene matches: 8. CDR3 bases: TGTGCCAGCAGCTTCGTTAGCGGGTTCCCCCAAGAGACCCAGTACTTC. It codes for CASSFVSGFPQETQYF.

This clone appeared a few times. The chain is built from TRBV7-9 and TRBJ2-7; TRBD1 is a possible D gene (5 bases). Trimming took 5 bases from V and 2 from J, leaving 16 bases between them. The CDR3 has 15 amino acids. Per germline, CDR1 SEHNR and CDR2 FQNEAQ (reference sequence). The CDR3 loop is CASSRAVATAYEQYF. CDR3 nucleotides: TGTGCCAGCAGCCGAGCCGTGGCGACAGCCTACGAGCAGTACTTC.

A word on this clone: This CDR3 is also generated by other DNA sequences in the sample. V usage is TRBV18 and J usage is TRBJ2-5; D may be TRBD2 (6 bases). The CDR3 spans 13 residues. Germline V gives CDR1 KGHSH, CDR2 LQKENI. Trimming cost V 2 bases and J 4 bases, with 8 bases left between them. DNA of the CDR3: TGTGCCAGCTCACCAGGGAGGAGAGAGACCCAGTACTTC. It codes for CASSPGRRETQYF.

This clone has just a few counts. The chain couples TRBV19 to TRBJ1-5; 7 positions match TRBD1. In germline, CDR1 is LNHDA, CDR2 SQIVND (reference sequence). The ends lost 6 bases at V and 8 bases at J; junction bases unmatched: 7. This CDR3 is built from 13 residues. The CDR3 loop is CASRTQGMKPQHF. CDR3 coding DNA: TGTGCCAGTAGGACACAGGGGATGAAGCCCCAGCATTTT.

In this sample, this clone turned up once. The genes are TRBV5-4 and TRBJ2-5, with TRBD1 as a possible D gene (6 bases). The CDR3 length is 13 residues. Per germline, CDR1 SGHNT and CDR2 YYREEE (reference sequence). V lost 4 bases and J lost 5, with 12 bases in between. The CDR3 loop reads CASSLGQGETQYF. CDR3 sequence (DNA): TGTGCCAGCAGCCTGGGGCAGGGGGAGACCCAGTACTTC.

There are a few counts of this clone. The chain employs TRBV20-1 and TRBJ2-7; the D gene is possibly TRBD2 (5 bases). Germline CDR1 reads DFQATT; CDR2 reads SNEGSKA (reference sequence). V lost 6 bases, J lost 5 bases, and 11 bases lay in between. This CDR3 has 11 residues. In DNA form, the CDR3 reads TGCAGTGCCAACTTGGGAGACGAGCAGTACGTC. Translation gives CSANLGDEQYV.

This chain joins TRBV28 and TRBJ2-2; unclear D gene. Between the trimmed V and J ends, which lost 7 bases and 3 bases, there was a span of 12 bases. Germline loops: CDR1 MDHEN, CDR2 SYDVKM. The CDR3 sequence is 14 residues long. The CDR3 coding sequence is TGTGCCAGCACCTCCCCCGGACACACCGGGGAGCTGTTTTTT. This translates into CASTSPGHTGELFF.